This T cell receptor (beta chain) was recorded in a study of blood T cell repertoires in COVID-19. Remarks on this clone: Possible read error: a much larger clone is one base away.

Per the germline V gene, CDR1 is SGDLS and CDR2 is YYNGEE. CDR3 size: 15 residues. J was trimmed by 3 bases and V by 0 bases; bases with no gene match: 2. The protocol was immunoSEQ multiplex PCR, while the TCRdb copy is restricted to in-frame clones and leaves out a portion. This sample has around 230,000 clones; roughly 85% occur once, and the top ten carry 5% to 6.5%. The sequence came from a man aged 50 to 60 with COVID-19, enrolled during active disease. The source material was peripheral blood. The genes are TRBV9 and TRBJ2-1, with TRBD2 matching over 8 bases. CDR3 coding DNA: TGTGCCAGCAGCGTAGCGGGGGGGCTCTACAATGAGCAGTTCTTC. As protein: CASSVAGGLYNEQFF.